This T cell receptor (beta chain) emerged from a study of cytomegalovirus exposure and HLA in healthy donors. The assay was immunoSEQ multiplex PCR, and TCRdb's table has in-frame clones only and misses some. This table holds 120,000 or so clones, about 90% found once. This CDR3 spans 13 amino acids. The germline V and J ends were trimmed by 6 bases and 1 base, with 9 bases remaining between them. Germline CDR1 and CDR2: MNHEY and SVGAGI. The TCR comes from a woman aged 18-29 years in good health and CMV-seronegative. The chain has TRBV6-5 and TRBJ1-1; D gene uncertain. Sequencing was performed on PBMCs. In DNA form, the CDR3 reads TGTGCCAGCAGGACGGCGGGGAACACTGAAGCTTTCTTT. It specifies CASRTAGNTEAFF.